The 2 T cell receptor beta chains given below trace back to one sample, sequenced in a study of shared clonotypes between healthy human individuals. Some clones are missing from TCRdb's copy, which holds only in-frame ones; the method was immunoSEQ multiplex PCR. The data show about 680,000 clones, under 80% seen once. Sequenced input: memory CD4+ T cells sorted from blood. The subset was: CD45RA-negative fraction. The source of these receptors is a woman in her 30s in good health.

The CDR3 spells CAISDPRQGGNTEAFF. CDR3 sequence (DNA): TGTGCCATCAGTGATCCTAGACAGGGGGGGAACACTGAAGCTTTCTTT. This rearrangement joins TRBV10-3 to TRBJ1-1; 9 bases match TRBD1. Germline CDR1 reads ENHRY; CDR2 reads SYGVKD. CDR3 length: 16 amino acids. The trim removed 3 bases at V and 1 base at J, leaving 6 bases unmatched.

This clone was detected once. The chain employs TRBV27 and TRBJ2-7; no clear D gene. Germline V CDR1 and CDR2: MNHEY, SMNVEV (reference sequence). This CDR3 is built from 14 residues. V gave up 6 bases and J gave up 2 bases, with 14 bases separating them. CDR3 in amino acids: CASSEGRVTYEQYF. CDR3 coding DNA: TGTGCCAGCAGCGAAGGACGCGTCACCTACGAGCAGTACTTC.